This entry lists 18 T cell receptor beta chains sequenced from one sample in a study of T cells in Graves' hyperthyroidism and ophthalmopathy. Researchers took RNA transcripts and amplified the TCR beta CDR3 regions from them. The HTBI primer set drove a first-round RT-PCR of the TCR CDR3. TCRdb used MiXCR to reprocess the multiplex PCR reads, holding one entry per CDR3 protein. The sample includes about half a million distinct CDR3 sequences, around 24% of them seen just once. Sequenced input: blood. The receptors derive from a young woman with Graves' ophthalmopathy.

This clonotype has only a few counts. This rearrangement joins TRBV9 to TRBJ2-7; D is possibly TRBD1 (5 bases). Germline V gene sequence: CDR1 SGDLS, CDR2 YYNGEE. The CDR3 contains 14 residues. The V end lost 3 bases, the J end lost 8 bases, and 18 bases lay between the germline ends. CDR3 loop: CASSDGQLPTKQYF. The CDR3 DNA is TGTGCCAGCAGCGATGGACAACTTCCTACGAAGCAGTACTTC.

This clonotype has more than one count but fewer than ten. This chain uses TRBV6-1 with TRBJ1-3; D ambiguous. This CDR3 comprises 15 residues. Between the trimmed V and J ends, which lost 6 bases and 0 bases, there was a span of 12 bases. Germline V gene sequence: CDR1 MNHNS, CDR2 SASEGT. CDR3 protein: CASRARRDSGNTIYF. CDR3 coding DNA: TGTGCCAGCAGGGCCAGACGGGACTCTGGAAACACCATATATTTT.

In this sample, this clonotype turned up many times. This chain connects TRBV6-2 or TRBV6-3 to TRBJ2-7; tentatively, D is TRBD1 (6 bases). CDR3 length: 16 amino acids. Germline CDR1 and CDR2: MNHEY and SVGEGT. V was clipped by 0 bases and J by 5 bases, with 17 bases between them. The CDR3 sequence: CASSYSLNVYRDEQYF. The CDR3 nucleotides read TGTGCCAGCAGTTACTCCCTAAACGTTTACAGGGACGAGCAGTACTTC.

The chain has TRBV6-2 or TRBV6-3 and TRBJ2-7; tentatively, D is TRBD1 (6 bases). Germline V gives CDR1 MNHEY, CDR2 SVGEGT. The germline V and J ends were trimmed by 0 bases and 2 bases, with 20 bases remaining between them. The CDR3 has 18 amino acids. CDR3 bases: TGTGCCAGCAGTTACTCAAATCCAGGGGATTACTTTACCTACGAGCAGTACTTC. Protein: CASSYSNPGDYFTYEQYF.

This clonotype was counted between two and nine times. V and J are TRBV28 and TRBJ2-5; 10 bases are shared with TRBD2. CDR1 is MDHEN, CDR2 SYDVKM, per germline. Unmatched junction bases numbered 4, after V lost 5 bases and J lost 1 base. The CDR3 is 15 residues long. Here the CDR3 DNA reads TGTGCCAGCAGTGGACTAGCGGAATCCCAAGAGACCCAGTACTTC. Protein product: CASSGLAESQETQYF.

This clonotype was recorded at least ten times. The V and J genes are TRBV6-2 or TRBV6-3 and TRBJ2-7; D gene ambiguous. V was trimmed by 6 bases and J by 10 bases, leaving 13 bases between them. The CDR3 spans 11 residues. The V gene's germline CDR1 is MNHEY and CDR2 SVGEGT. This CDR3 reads CASSDSPFQYF. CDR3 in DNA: TGTGCCAGCAGCGACTCTCCCTTTCAGTACTTC.

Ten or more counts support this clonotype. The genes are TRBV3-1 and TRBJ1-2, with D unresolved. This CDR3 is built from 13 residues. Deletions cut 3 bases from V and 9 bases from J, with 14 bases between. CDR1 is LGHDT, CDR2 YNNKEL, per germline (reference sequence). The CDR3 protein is CASSHISSRRYTF. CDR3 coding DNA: TGTGCCAGCAGCCATATAAGTAGTCGTCGCTACACCTTC. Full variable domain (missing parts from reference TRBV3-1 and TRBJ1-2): DTAVSQTPKYLVTQMGNDKSIKCEQNLGHDTMYWYKQDSKKFLKIMFSYNNKELIINETVPNRFSPKSPDKAHLNLHINSLELGDSAVYFCASSHISSRRYTFGSGTRLTVV.

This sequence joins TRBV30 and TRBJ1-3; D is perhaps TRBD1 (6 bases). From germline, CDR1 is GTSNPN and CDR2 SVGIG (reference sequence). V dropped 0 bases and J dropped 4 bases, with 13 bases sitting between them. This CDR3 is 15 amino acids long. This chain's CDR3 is CAWSVTGQYGNTIYF. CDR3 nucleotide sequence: TGTGCCTGGAGTGTAACAGGACAGTACGGAAACACCATATATTTT.

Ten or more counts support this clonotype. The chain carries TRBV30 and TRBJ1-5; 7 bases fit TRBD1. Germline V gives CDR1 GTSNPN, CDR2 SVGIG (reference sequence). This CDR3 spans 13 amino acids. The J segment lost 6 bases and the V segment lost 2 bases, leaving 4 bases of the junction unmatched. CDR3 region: CAWSTGDFQPQHF. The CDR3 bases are TGTGCCTGGAGTACAGGGGATTTTCAGCCCCAGCATTTT.

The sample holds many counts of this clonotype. In nucleotides, the CDR3 is TGTGCCAGCAGTTACTCGGACGGACACACAGGGGGTTACTATGGCTACACCTTC. Its translation is CASSYSDGHTGGYYGYTF. The V and J genes are TRBV6-2 or TRBV6-3 and TRBJ1-2; TRBD1 matches at 8 bases. CDR3 length: 18 residues. The V gene's germline CDR1 is MNHEY and CDR2 SVGEGT. V gave up 0 bases and J gave up 3 bases; unmatched junction bases: 12.

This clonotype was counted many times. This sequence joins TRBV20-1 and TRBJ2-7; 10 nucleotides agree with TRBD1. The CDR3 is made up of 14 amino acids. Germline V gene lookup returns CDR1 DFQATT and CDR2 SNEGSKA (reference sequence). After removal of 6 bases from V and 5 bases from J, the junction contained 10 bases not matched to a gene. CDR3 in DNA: TGCAGTGCCACCACCGGGACAGGGGTAAACGAGCAGTACTTC. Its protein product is CSATTGTGVNEQYF.

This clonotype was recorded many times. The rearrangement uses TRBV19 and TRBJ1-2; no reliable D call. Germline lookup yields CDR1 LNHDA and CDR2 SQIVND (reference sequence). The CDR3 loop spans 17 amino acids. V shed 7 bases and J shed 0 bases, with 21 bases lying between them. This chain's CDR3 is CASNQNQVGRSNYGYTF. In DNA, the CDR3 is TGTGCCAGTAATCAAAACCAGGTCGGCAGATCTAACTATGGCTACACCTTC. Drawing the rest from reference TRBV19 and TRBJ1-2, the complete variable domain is DGGITQSPKYLFRKEGQNVTLSCEQNLNHDAMYWYRQDPGQGLRLIYYSQIVNDFQKGDIAEGYSVSREKKESFPLTVTSAQKNPTAFYLCASNQNQVGRSNYGYTFGSGTRLTVV.

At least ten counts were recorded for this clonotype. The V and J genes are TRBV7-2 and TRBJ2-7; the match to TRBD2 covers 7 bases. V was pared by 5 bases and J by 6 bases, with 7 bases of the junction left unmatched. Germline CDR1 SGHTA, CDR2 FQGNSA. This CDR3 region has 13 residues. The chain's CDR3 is CASSETSRSEQYF. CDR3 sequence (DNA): TGTGCCAGCAGCGAGACTAGCCGGTCCGAGCAGTACTTC. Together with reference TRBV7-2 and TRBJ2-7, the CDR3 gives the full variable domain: GAGVSQSPSNKVTEKGKDVELRCDPISGHTALYWYRQSLGQGLEFLIYFQGNSAPDKSGLPSDRFSAERTGGSVSTLTIQRTQQEDSAVYLCASSETSRSEQYFGPGTRLTVT.

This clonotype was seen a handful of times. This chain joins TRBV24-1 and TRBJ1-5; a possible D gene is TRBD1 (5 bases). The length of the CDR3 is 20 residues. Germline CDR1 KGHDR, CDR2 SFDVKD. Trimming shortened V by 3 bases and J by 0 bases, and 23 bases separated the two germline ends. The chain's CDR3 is CATSDKLMDSGRDSNQPQHF. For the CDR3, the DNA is TGTGCCACCAGTGATAAACTTATGGACTCGGGGCGTGATAGCAATCAGCCCCAGCATTTT.

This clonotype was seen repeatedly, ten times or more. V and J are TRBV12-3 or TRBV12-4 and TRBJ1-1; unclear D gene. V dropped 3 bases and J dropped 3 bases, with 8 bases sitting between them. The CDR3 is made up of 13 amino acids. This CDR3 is CASSFRRYTEAFF. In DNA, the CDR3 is TGTGCCAGCAGTTTCCGACGGTACACTGAAGCTTTCTTT.

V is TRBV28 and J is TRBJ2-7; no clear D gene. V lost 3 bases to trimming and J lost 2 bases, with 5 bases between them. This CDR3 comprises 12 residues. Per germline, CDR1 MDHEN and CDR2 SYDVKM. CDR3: CASSFSAYEQYF. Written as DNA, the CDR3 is TGTGCCAGCAGTTTCTCAGCCTACGAGCAGTACTTC.

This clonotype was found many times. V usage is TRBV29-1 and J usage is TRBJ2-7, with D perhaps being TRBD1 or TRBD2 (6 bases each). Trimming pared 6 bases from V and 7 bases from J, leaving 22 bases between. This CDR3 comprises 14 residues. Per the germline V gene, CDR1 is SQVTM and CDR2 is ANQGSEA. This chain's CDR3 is CSVETGARSGEQYF. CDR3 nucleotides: TGCAGCGTCGAAACGGGGGCCAGGTCTGGGGAGCAGTACTTC.

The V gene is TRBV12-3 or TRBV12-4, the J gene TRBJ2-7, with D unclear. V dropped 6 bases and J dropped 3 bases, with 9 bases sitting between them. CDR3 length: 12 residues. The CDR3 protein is CASSTENYEQYF. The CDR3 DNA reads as TGTGCCAGCAGCACGGAAAACTACGAGCAGTACTTC.